Presented here are 11 T cell receptor beta chains from one specimen sequenced in a study of monozygotic twins with inflammatory bowel disease. TCRdb reprocessed the 5' RACE reads, with one entry per CDR3 protein and no DNA. The sample table includes about 350,000 distinct CDR3 sequences. The sequencing sample was made of blood. Source of these receptors: a human donor with ulcerative colitis or Crohn's disease, or a healthy co-twin of an affected twin (not recorded which).

This rearrangement joins TRBV28 to TRBJ1-6; the TCRdb D gene call, TRBD1, has no DNA to confirm it. This CDR3 contains 14 residues. CDR1 is MDHEN and CDR2 is SYDVKM in the germline V gene. CDR3 in amino acids: CASTGYRVNSPLHF.

This chain uses TRBV12-3 or TRBV12-4 with TRBJ2-7; TCRdb outputs TRBD2, but without DNA this stays unchecked. CDR3 length: 13 residues. The CDR3 loop reads CASSLLSGSEQYF.

The chain joins TRBV19 to TRBJ2-7; there is no DNA to check the TCRdb D call of TRBD1. The CDR3 totals 15 residues. In germline, CDR1 is LNHDA, CDR2 SQIVND (reference sequence). This CDR3 is CASSIDRGAAYEQYF.

The chain recombines TRBV20-1 with TRBJ2-2; the TCRdb D gene call, TRBD2, has no DNA to confirm it. In germline, CDR1 is DFQATT, CDR2 SNEGSKA (reference sequence). This CDR3 spans 16 amino acids. Here the CDR3 reads CSAASGTSGHTGELFF.

The chain employs TRBV4-1 and TRBJ2-3; TCRdb picks TRBD2, but there is no DNA to check that call. Germline loops: CDR1 MGHRA, CDR2 YSYEKL. The CDR3 has 18 amino acids. The CDR3 here is CASSQGGLAGGGTDTQYF.

V is TRBV5-1 and J is TRBJ2-7; lacking DNA, the TRBD1 call made by TCRdb goes unchecked. The CDR3 length is 13 residues. The germline CDR1 and CDR2 sequences are SGHRS and YFSETQ. CDR3 residues: CASSEQGSYEQYF.

V gene TRBV5-1 combines with J gene TRBJ1-6. Looked up from germline, CDR1 is SGHRS and CDR2 is YFSETQ. CDR3 size: 15 residues. The chain's CDR3 is CASSLEGGHNSPLHF.

The J gene is TRBJ1-2, the V gene TRBV7-2; TCRdb indicates TRBD1, and absent DNA this call remains unverified. Germline lookup yields CDR1 SGHTA and CDR2 FQGNSA. The CDR3 sequence is 15 residues long. The CDR3 reads CASSPRGQGAGGYTF.

The rearrangement joins TRBV29-1 to TRBJ2-3. This CDR3 contains 12 residues. Per the germline V gene, CDR1 is SQVTM and CDR2 is ANQGSEA. The CDR3 sequence: CSVVTSTDTQYF.

The rearrangement uses TRBV4-2 and TRBJ2-1; TCRdb names TRBD2, which stays unverified in the absence of DNA. The length of the CDR3 is 16 residues. Germline V gene lookup returns CDR1 LGHNA and CDR2 YNFKEQ. The CDR3 is CASSQGTTSGYNEQFF.

This rearrangement joins TRBV12-3 or TRBV12-4 to TRBJ1-1. This CDR3 is built from 15 residues. The CDR3 sequence: CASSFVVSRNTEAFF.